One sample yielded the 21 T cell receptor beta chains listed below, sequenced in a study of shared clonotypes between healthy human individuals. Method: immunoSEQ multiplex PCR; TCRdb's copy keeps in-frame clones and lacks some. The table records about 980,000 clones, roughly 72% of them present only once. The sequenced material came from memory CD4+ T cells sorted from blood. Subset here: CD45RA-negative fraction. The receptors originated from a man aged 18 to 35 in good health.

CDR3 DNA sequence: TGCGCCAGCAGCCCGGGCCTGGGGGGAGTTGGTGAAAAACTGTTTTTT. Its translation: CASSPGLGGVGEKLFF. The chain links TRBV5-1 to TRBJ1-4, with D perhaps matching TRBD1 (5 bases). The CDR3 has 16 residues. CDR1 and CDR2 from the germline V gene are SGHRS and YFSETQ. Deletions cut 4 bases from V and 7 bases from J, with 20 bases between.

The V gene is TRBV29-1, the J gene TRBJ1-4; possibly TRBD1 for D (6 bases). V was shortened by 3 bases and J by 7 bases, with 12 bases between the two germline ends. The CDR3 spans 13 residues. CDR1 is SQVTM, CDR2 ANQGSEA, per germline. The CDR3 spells CSVDGGAAEKLFF. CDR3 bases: TGCAGCGTTGATGGGGGGGCGGCTGAAAAACTGTTTTTT.

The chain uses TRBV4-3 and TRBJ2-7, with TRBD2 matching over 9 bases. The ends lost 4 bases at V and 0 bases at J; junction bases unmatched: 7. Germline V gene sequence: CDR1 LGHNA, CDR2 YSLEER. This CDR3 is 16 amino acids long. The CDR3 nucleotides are TGCGCCAGCAGCCGTACTGCTAGCGGGACCTCCTACGAGCAGTACTTC. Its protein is CASSRTASGTSYEQYF.

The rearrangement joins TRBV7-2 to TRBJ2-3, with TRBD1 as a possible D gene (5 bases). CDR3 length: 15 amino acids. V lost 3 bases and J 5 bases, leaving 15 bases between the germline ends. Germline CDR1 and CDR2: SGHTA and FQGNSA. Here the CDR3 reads CASSLDPVRGDTQYF. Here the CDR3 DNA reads TGTGCCAGCAGCTTGGATCCAGTAAGGGGAGATACGCAGTATTTT.

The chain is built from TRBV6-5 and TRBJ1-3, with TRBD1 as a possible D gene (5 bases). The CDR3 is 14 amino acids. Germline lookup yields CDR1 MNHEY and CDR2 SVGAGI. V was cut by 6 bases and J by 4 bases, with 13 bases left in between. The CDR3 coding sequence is TGTGCCAGCAGCGCCGGGGGAAAGGGAAACACCATATATTTT. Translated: CASSAGGKGNTIYF.

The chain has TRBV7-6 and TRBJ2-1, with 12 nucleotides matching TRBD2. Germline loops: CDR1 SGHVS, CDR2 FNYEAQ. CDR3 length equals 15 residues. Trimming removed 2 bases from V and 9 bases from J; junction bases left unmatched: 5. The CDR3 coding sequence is TGTGCCAGCAGCTTAAACCCTAGCGGGGGGGGTGAGCAGTTCTTC. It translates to CASSLNPSGGGEQFF.

DNA of the CDR3: TGTGCCAGCTCACCTTCAACAGGCTTCCAAGAGACCCAGTACTTC. This gives the protein CASSPSTGFQETQYF. V usage is TRBV18 and J usage is TRBJ2-5, with D possibly TRBD1 on 5 matching bases. Per the germline V gene, CDR1 is KGHSH and CDR2 is LQKENI. Trimming left V 3 bases short and J 1 base short, with 12 bases between. The CDR3 has 15 amino acids.

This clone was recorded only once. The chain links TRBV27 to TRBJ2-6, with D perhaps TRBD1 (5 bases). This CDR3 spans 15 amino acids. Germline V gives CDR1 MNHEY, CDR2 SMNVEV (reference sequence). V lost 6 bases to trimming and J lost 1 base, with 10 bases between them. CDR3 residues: CASRQAGSGANVLTF. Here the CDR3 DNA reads TGTGCCAGCAGACAAGCAGGGTCTGGGGCCAACGTCCTGACTTTC.

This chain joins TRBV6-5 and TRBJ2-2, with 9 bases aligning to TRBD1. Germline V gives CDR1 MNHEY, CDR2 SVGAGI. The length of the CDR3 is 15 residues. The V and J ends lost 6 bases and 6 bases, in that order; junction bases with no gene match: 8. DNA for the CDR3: TGTGCCAGCAGCCCGACAGGGGGTTGGGCCGGGGAGCTGTTTTTT. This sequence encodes CASSPTGGWAGELFF.

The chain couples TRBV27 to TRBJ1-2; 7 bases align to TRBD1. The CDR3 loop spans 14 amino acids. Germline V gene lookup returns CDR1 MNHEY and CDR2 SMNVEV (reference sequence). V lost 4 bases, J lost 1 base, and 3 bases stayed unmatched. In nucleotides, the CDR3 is TGTGCCAGCAGTTCGCGGGACAGTAACTATGGCTACACCTTC. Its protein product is CASSSRDSNYGYTF.

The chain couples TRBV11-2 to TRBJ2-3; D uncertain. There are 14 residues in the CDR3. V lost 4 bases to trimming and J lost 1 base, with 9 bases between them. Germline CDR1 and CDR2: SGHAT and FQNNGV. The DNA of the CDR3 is TGTGCCAGCAGCTCCCAGGCGGGCACAGATACGCAGTATTTT. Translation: CASSSQAGTDTQYF.

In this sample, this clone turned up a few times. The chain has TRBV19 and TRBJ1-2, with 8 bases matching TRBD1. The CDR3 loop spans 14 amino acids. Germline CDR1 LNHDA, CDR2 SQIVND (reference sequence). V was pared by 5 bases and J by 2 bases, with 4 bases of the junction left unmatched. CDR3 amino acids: CASSFTGGNYGYTF. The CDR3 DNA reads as TGTGCCAGTAGTTTTACAGGGGGAAACTATGGCTACACCTTC. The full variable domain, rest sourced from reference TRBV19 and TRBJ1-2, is DGGITQSPKYLFRKEGQNVTLSCEQNLNHDAMYWYRQDPGQGLRLIYYSQIVNDFQKGDIAEGYSVSREKKESFPLTVTSAQKNPTAFYLCASSFTGGNYGYTFGSGTRLTVV.

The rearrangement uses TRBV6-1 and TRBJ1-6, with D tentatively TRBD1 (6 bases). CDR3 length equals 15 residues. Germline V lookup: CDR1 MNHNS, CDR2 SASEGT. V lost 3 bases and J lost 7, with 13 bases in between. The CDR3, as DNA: TGTGCCAGCAGTGATTGGACAGTGAAAAATTCACCCCTCCACTTT. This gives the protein CASSDWTVKNSPLHF.

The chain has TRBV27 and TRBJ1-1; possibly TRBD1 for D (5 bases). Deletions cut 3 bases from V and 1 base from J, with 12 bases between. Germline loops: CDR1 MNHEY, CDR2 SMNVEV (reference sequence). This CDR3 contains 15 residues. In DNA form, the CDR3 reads TGTGCCAGCAGTTTTTCAGGGTGGGCGAACACTGAAGCTTTCTTT. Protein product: CASSFSGWANTEAFF.

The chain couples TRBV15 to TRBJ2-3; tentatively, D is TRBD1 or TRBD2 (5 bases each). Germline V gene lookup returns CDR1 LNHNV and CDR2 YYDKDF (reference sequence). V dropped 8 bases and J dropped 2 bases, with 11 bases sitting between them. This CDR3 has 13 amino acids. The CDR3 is CATRDGFTDTQYF. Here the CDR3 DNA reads TGTGCCACCCGGGACGGATTCACAGATACGCAGTATTTT.

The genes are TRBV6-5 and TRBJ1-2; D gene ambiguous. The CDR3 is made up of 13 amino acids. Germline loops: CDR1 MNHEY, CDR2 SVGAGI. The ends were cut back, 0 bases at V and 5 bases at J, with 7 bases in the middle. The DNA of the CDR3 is TGTGCCAGCAGTTACTCCTGGGAATATGGCTACACCTTC. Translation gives CASSYSWEYGYTF.

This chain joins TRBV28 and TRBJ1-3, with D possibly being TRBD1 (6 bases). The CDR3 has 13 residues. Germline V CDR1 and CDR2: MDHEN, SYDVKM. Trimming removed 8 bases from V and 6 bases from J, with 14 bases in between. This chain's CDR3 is CASVGGAENTIYF. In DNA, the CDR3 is TGTGCCAGCGTTGGGGGGGCAGAAAACACCATATATTTT.

CDR3 bases: TGTGCCAGCAGGCCGACAGGGGTGACCAATCAGCCCCAGCATTTT. Protein: CASRPTGVTNQPQHF. V usage is TRBV6-5 and J usage is TRBJ1-5, with 8 nucleotides matching TRBD1. Germline V gene lookup returns CDR1 MNHEY and CDR2 SVGAGI. V shed 6 bases, J shed 3 bases, and the junction held 7 bases outside the gene matches. The CDR3 covers 15 residues.

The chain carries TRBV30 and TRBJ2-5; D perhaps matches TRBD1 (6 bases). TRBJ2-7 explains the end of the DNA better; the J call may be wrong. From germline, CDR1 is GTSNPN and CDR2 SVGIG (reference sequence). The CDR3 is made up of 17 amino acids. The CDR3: CAWSVTPDSLSSYEQYF. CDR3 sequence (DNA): TGTGCCTGGAGTGTTACCCCGGACAGCTTGAGCTCCTACGAGCAGTACTTC.

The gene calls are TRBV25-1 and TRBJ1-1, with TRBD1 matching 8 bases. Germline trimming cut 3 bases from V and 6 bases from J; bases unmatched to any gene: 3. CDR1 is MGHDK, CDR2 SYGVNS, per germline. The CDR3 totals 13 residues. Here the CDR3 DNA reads TGTGCCAGCAGTGACAGGGGGCTGGCTGAAGCTTTCTTT. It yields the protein CASSDRGLAEAFF.

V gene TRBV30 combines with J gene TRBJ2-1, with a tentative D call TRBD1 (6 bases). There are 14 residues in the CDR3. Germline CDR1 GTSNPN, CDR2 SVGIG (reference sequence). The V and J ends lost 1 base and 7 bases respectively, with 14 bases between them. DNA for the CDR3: TGTGCCTGGAGTGACAGGGTTTTTAGGAATGAGCAGTTCTTC. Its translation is CAWSDRVFRNEQFF.